This passage covers 16 T cell receptor beta chains from one sample sequenced in a study of post-analysis software for immune sequencing data. TCR beta libraries were prepared from cDNA with unique molecular identifiers. TCRdb redid the calling of the PCR reads with MiXCR, one entry per CDR3 protein. This sample has 400,000 to 500,000 distinct CDR3 sequences; 39% occur once, and the top ten carry approximately 7.1%. No antigen is known for these receptors. General study points: TRBV5-6, TRBV5-1 and TRBV20-1 belonged to a set of roughly 5 TRBV segments that were more frequent in patients than controls.

The sequenced material came from blood. The receptors come from a girl aged 2 to 9 with multiple sclerosis.

This clonotype has only a few counts. The genes are TRBV20-1 and TRBJ2-3; possible D gene TRBD1, 5 bases. This CDR3 contains 12 residues. In germline, CDR1 is DFQATT, CDR2 SNEGSKA (reference sequence). The V end lost 7 bases, the J end lost 4 bases, and 12 bases lay between the germline ends. The CDR3 loop is CSGGGTADTQYF. The CDR3 nucleotides are TGCAGTGGGGGCGGCACCGCAGATACGCAGTATTTT.

This chain links TRBV27 with TRBJ2-7; 8 nucleotides match TRBD1. Germline lookup yields CDR1 MNHEY and CDR2 SMNVEV (reference sequence). Trimming removed 5 bases from V and 0 bases from J; junction bases left unmatched: 6. The CDR3 extends over 15 amino acids. The DNA for the CDR3 is TGTGCCAGCAGTGTCCAGGGGGCCCCCTCCTACGAGCAGTACTTC. This gives the protein CASSVQGAPSYEQYF.

V is TRBV6-5 and J is TRBJ2-2; 9 positions agree with TRBD1. Per the germline V gene, CDR1 is MNHEY and CDR2 is SVGAGI. Losses at the gene ends were 2 bases for V and 2 bases for J; bases not matched to a gene: 6. The CDR3 runs to 17 residues. CDR3 region: CASSYPPGQGNTGELFF. The CDR3 DNA reads TGTGCCAGCAGTTACCCCCCGGGACAGGGTAACACCGGGGAGCTGTTTTTT.

V is TRBV6-5 and J is TRBJ2-3; D gene uncertain. CDR3 length equals 15 residues. V shed 6 bases and J shed 5 bases, with 18 bases lying between them. CDR1 is MNHEY and CDR2 is SVGAGI in the germline V gene. In DNA, the CDR3 is TGTGCCAGCAGGAACCGGGCCCCTCCTAGAGATACGCAGTATTTT. Its translation: CASRNRAPPRDTQYF.

In its sample, this clonotype was seen a few times. The chain couples TRBV5-1 to TRBJ2-1; 11 nucleotides agree with TRBD2. V lost 4 bases, J lost 2 bases, and 5 bases stayed unmatched. The CDR3 runs 16 residues. Germline V lookup: CDR1 SGHRS, CDR2 YFSETQ. CDR3 DNA: TGCGCCAGCAGCCGTGGGACTAGCGGCACCTACAATGAGCAGTTCTTC. Protein: CASSRGTSGTYNEQFF.

The genes are TRBV20-1 and TRBJ2-3, with TRBD2 as a possible D gene (6 bases). This CDR3 is built from 12 residues. With 5 bases removed from V and 4 bases from J, the gap between germline ends came to 10 bases. Germline V CDR1 and CDR2: DFQATT, SNEGSKA (reference sequence). The CDR3 reads CSARRLADTQYF. The CDR3 DNA follows: TGCAGTGCTCGAAGACTAGCAGATACGCAGTATTTT.

This clonotype was found a few times. The genes are TRBV7-9 and TRBJ2-3; D is unclear. The V and J ends lost 2 bases and 0 bases respectively, with 12 bases between them. The CDR3 has 16 amino acids. CDR1 is SEHNR and CDR2 is FQNEAQ in the germline V gene (reference sequence). CDR3: CASSLSVRFSTDTQYF. The CDR3 nucleotides read TGTGCCAGCAGCTTAAGTGTCAGATTTAGCACAGATACGCAGTATTTT.

The chain couples TRBV6-6 to TRBJ1-2; D gene uncertain. Germline CDR1 MNHNY, CDR2 SVGAGI (reference sequence). The CDR3 is 14 amino acids. The CDR3 sequence: CATTRTGANYGYTF. The CDR3 DNA is TGTGCAACAACAAGGACCGGAGCTAACTATGGCTACACCTTC.

This clonotype was counted between two and nine times. The V call is TRBV5-1, the J call TRBJ2-7; a weak D match, TRBD2 (5 bases). With the DNA end fitting TRBJ2-4 better, the J assignment may be wrong. The CDR3 length is 14 residues. The V gene's germline CDR1 is SGHRS and CDR2 YFSETQ. The DNA of the CDR3 is TGCGCCAGCAGCTTCGGGGAAAGCGCAGGCATTCAGTACTTC. Amino acids: CASSFGESAGIQYF.

The chain uses TRBV15 and TRBJ1-4; D is perhaps TRBD1 (5 bases). The germline V gene encodes CDR1 LNHNV and CDR2 YYDKDF (reference sequence). The V and J ends lost 1 base and 7 bases respectively, with 13 bases between them. This CDR3 region has 15 residues. CDR3 nucleotide sequence: TGTGCCACCAGCAGAGCCCACGGGACCTCTGAAAAACTGTTTTTT. This translates into CATSRAHGTSEKLFF.

This clonotype appeared a few times. The chain joins TRBV5-8 to TRBJ1-2; no definite D call. The V gene's germline CDR1 is SGHTS and CDR2 YDEGEE. The CDR3 length is 14 residues. V lost 4 bases and J 0 bases, leaving 10 bases between the germline ends. The CDR3 bases are TGTGCCAGCAGCCGCCTCCGGTCTAACTATGGCTACACCTTC. As protein: CASSRLRSNYGYTF.

This clonotype appeared a single time. The V and J genes are TRBV29-1 and TRBJ2-3; D gene unclear. There are 13 residues in the CDR3. V shed 3 bases and J shed 3 bases, with 10 bases lying between them. Germline CDR1 reads SQVTM; CDR2 reads ANQGSEA. CDR3 sequence: CSVESEQTDTQYF. CDR3 sequence (DNA): TGCAGCGTTGAGAGTGAACAGACAGATACGCAGTATTTT.

This sequence joins TRBV29-1 and TRBJ1-2; D perhaps matches TRBD1 (5 bases). CDR3 length equals 12 residues. The V gene's germline CDR1 is SQVTM and CDR2 ANQGSEA. V gave up 3 bases and J gave up 8 bases, with 13 bases separating them. CDR3 DNA sequence: TGCAGCGTTGACGGGGGATCAGGGGGCTACACCTTC. Protein: CSVDGGSGGYTF.

The table lists this clonotype with a few counts. The V and J genes are TRBV2 and TRBJ1-5; possibly TRBD1 for D (6 bases). The CDR3 totals 14 residues. The germline gives CDR1 SNHLY, CDR2 FYNNEI. V shed 5 bases and J shed 4 bases, with 12 bases lying between them. The CDR3 reads CASSSQGGNQPQHF. CDR3 DNA: TGTGCCAGCAGTTCACAGGGAGGGAATCAGCCCCAGCATTTT.

This clonotype was picked up one time. The chain combines TRBV11-2 with TRBJ2-5; 12 bases fit TRBD1. Germline loops: CDR1 SGHAT, CDR2 FQNNGV. V lost 5 bases to trimming and J lost 11 bases; unmatched junction nucleotides: 12. This CDR3 contains 15 residues. The CDR3 sequence: CASSAGQGAYNEQYF. Here the CDR3 DNA reads TGTGCCAGCAGCGCGGGACAGGGGGCCTACAATGAGCAGTACTTC.

This clonotype was counted once. The gene calls are TRBV29-1 and TRBJ2-7, with D possibly TRBD1 on 7 matching bases. The V end was cut by 6 bases, the J end by 2 bases, with 17 bases between. The CDR3 spans 14 residues. The V gene's germline CDR1 is SQVTM and CDR2 ANQGSEA. The CDR3 loop reads CSVARRGLTYEQYF. The CDR3 DNA is TGCAGCGTCGCGAGGAGGGGGCTTACCTACGAGCAGTACTTC.